The 21 T cell receptor beta chains presented below share a single source sample, sequenced in a study of cytomegalovirus exposure and HLA in healthy donors. Primers for the PCR totalled 60 Vbeta and 13 Jbeta. Clones were read by immunoSEQ multiplex PCR, and TCRdb kept only the in-frame ones, dropping some. The sample records 85,000 to 100,000 clones, 55% to 75% being singletons. Sequencing was done on a sample of PBMCs. The receptor source for this set is a man aged 55-75 years in good health and CMV-seronegative.

The sample holds a few counts of this clone. The chain uses TRBV4-1 and TRBJ2-7; D gene unclear. Germline V gene data show CDR1 as MGHRA and CDR2 as YSYEKL. This CDR3 has 12 amino acids. Trimming pared 0 bases from V and 4 bases from J, leaving 4 bases between. CDR3 sequence (DNA): TGCGCCAGCAGCCAAGATCTGTACGAGCAGTACTTC. Encoded protein: CASSQDLYEQYF.

This clone showed up just a few times. Mismatch with germline at one junction end may stem from a read error. The V gene is TRBV7-9, the J gene TRBJ2-7, with unresolved D. The CDR3 sequence is 13 residues long. Per the germline V gene, CDR1 is SEHNR and CDR2 is FQNEAQ (reference sequence). The CDR3 sequence: CSSSLGPPWEQYF. The CDR3 nucleotides are TGTTCCAGCAGCTTGGGCCCCCCCTGGGAGCAGTACTTC.

V and J are TRBV2 and TRBJ2-5; perhaps TRBD1 as D (5 bases). Trimming pared 1 base from V and 3 bases from J, leaving 12 bases between. The CDR3 is 15 amino acids. Germline V gives CDR1 SNHLY, CDR2 FYNNEI. The CDR3 region is CASSEGGRNEETQYF. The CDR3 bases are TGTGCCAGCAGTGAAGGGGGCAGGAATGAAGAGACCCAGTACTTC.

The chain links TRBV5-1 to TRBJ1-4; D unresolved. Germline V gene sequence: CDR1 SGHRS, CDR2 YFSETQ. Deletions cut 0 bases from V and 8 bases from J, with 14 bases between. The CDR3 has 15 residues. CDR3 nucleotides: TGCGCCAGCAGCTTGGAACCAGGTGAAAAAGAAAAACTGTTTTTT. This sequence encodes CASSLEPGEKEKLFF.

The rearrangement links TRBV29-1 to TRBJ1-2, with D hard to call. Germline assignment: CDR1 SQVTM and CDR2 ANQGSEA. This CDR3 has 11 residues. V was pared by 1 base and J by 4 bases, with 4 bases between. The DNA of the CDR3 is TGCAGCGTTGAAGCCTTCTATGGCTACACCTTC. Translating gives CSVEAFYGYTF.

The J gene is TRBJ1-5, the V gene TRBV9; a weak D match, TRBD1 (6 bases). Trimming cost V 4 bases and J 3 bases, with 14 bases left between them. The CDR3 is 15 residues long. Germline V gives CDR1 SGDLS, CDR2 YYNGEE. CDR3 in amino acids: CASSSPGHLNQPQHF. The DNA of the CDR3 is TGTGCCAGCAGCTCTCCGGGACACCTCAATCAGCCCCAGCATTTT.

This clone came up a few times. For the CDR3, the DNA is TGTGCCTCAGGCGACCATTTAGCGTGGGAGCAGTACTTC. Its translation is CASGDHLAWEQYF. The chain is built from TRBV30 and TRBJ2-7; TRBD2 might be the D (5 bases). From germline, CDR1 is GTSNPN and CDR2 SVGIG (reference sequence). The CDR3 has 13 amino acids. The V end lost 7 bases, the J end lost 7 bases, and 20 bases lay between the germline ends.

The CDR3 DNA follows: TGTGCCAGTACCGTGGGAGGGGTAAATTCACCCCTCCACTTT. Encoded protein: CASTVGGVNSPLHF. The chain links TRBV19 to TRBJ1-6; tentatively, D is TRBD1 (5 bases). Germline assignment: CDR1 LNHDA and CDR2 SQIVND (reference sequence). There are 14 residues in the CDR3. Trimming cost V 7 bases and J 7 bases, with 14 bases left between them.

This chain links TRBV11-2 with TRBJ1-1; D might be TRBD1 (6 bases). Germline-derived CDR1 and CDR2 are SGHAT and FQNNGV. There are 17 residues in the CDR3. The germline V and J ends were trimmed by 1 base and 5 bases, with 20 bases remaining between them. CDR3: CASSLGIGTPLGTEAFF. The CDR3 DNA sequence: TGTGCCAGCAGCTTAGGGATTGGGACACCCCTAGGAACTGAAGCTTTCTTT. Full variable domain (missing parts from reference TRBV11-2 and TRBJ1-1): EAGVAQSPRYKIIEKRQSVAFWCNPISGHATLYWYQQILGQGPKLLIQFQNNGVVDDSQLPKDRFSAERLKGVDSTLKIQPAKLEDSAVYLCASSLGIGTPLGTEAFFGQGTRLTVV.

The chain employs TRBV19 and TRBJ1-2, with D uncertain. V lost 5 bases and J 4 bases, leaving 14 bases between the germline ends. The CDR3 sequence is 14 residues long. Per germline, CDR1 LNHDA and CDR2 SQIVND (reference sequence). CDR3 in amino acids: CASSPMAGAYGYTF. DNA of the CDR3: TGTGCCAGTAGTCCGATGGCGGGAGCCTATGGCTACACCTTC.

This clone appeared a single time. This chain connects TRBV19 to TRBJ1-2, with 8 bases fitting TRBD1. The germline gives CDR1 LNHDA, CDR2 SQIVND (reference sequence). V lost 3 bases, J lost 5 bases, and 8 bases stayed unmatched. The CDR3 covers 15 residues. The CDR3 protein is CASSIFGQGAYGYTF. The CDR3 region has the DNA TGTGCCAGTAGTATTTTCGGGCAGGGGGCTTATGGCTACACCTTC.

In its sample, this clone was seen a few times. The rearrangement uses TRBV27 and TRBJ1-1, with TRBD1 identical over 12 bases. The germline V gene has CDR1 MNHEY and CDR2 SMNVEV (reference sequence). The CDR3 consists of 14 residues. V lost 3 bases to trimming and J lost 4 bases; unmatched junction nucleotides: 0. CDR3 sequence (DNA): TGTGCCAGCAGTTTGGGACAGGGGGCCACTGAAGCTTTCTTT. Its protein is CASSLGQGATEAFF.

V and J are TRBV7-9 and TRBJ2-3; 11 nucleotides align to TRBD2. With V trimmed by 0 bases and J by 6 bases, 5 bases remained unmatched. Germline assignment: CDR1 SEHNR and CDR2 FQNEAQ (reference sequence). The CDR3 totals 16 residues. The CDR3 DNA is TGTGCCAGCAGCTTAGCTAGCGGGGGGGCAATGGATACGCAGTATTTT. Amino acids: CASSLASGGAMDTQYF.

This clone was seen once. The CDR3 spells CASKPRVTGGISGNTIYF. CDR3 DNA sequence: TGTGCCAGCAAACCCCGTGTGACAGGGGGTATTTCTGGAAACACCATATATTTT. The chain is built from TRBV28 and TRBJ1-3; 9 bases line up with TRBD1. The V segment lost 7 bases and the J segment 1 base; nucleotides outside the gene matches: 14. The CDR3 is 18 residues long. Germline V gene data show CDR1 as MDHEN and CDR2 as SYDVKM.

This clone has a handful of counts. The chain uses TRBV18 and TRBJ1-4; D might be TRBD1 (5 bases). The CDR3 is made up of 15 amino acids. V was trimmed by 4 bases and J by 0 bases, leaving 9 bases between them. Germline V CDR1 and CDR2: KGHSH, LQKENI. The CDR3 sequence: CASSLDTATNEKLFF. The CDR3 bases are TGTGCCAGCTCACTGGACACGGCAACTAATGAAAAACTGTTTTTT.

The chain joins TRBV5-1 to TRBJ2-5; a possible D gene is TRBD2 (5 bases). Trimming removed 0 bases at V and 5 bases at J, with 8 bases between. The germline CDR1 and CDR2 sequences are SGHRS and YFSETQ. The CDR3 extends over 13 amino acids. As DNA, the CDR3 is TGCGCCAGCAGCTTGGCCGGGATTGAGACCCAGTACTTC. It specifies CASSLAGIETQYF.

The chain joins TRBV25-1 to TRBJ1-5; perhaps TRBD1 as D (6 bases). This CDR3 contains 15 residues. The germline V and J ends were trimmed by 7 bases and 1 base, with 14 bases remaining between them. Germline assignment: CDR1 MGHDK and CDR2 SYGVNS. The CDR3 nucleotides read TGTGCCAGCACTGGAGGGGGGGACAGCAATCAGCCCCAGCATTTT. Its protein product is CASTGGGDSNQPQHF.

J is TRBJ2-5 and V is TRBV19, with 14 bases identical to TRBD2. V lost 3 bases, J lost 4 bases, and 1 base stayed unmatched. The CDR3 has 15 residues. Germline-derived CDR1 and CDR2 are LNHDA and SQIVND (reference sequence). CDR3 bases: TGTGCCAGTAGTATTGGGACTAGCGGGAGAGAGACCCAGTACTTC. As protein: CASSIGTSGRETQYF.

The chain has TRBV5-1 and TRBJ2-5, with a possible D match to TRBD2 (7 bases). The CDR3 has 17 residues. V was trimmed by 0 bases and J by 5 bases, leaving 20 bases between them. CDR1 SGHRS and CDR2 YFSETQ come from the germline V gene. Written as DNA, the CDR3 is TGCGCCAGCAGCTTGGTGTTGGTGACCGGGGGGCGGGAGACCCAGTACTTC. Amino acid sequence: CASSLVLVTGGRETQYF. Combining the CDR3 with reference TRBV5-1 and TRBJ2-5 gives the whole variable domain KAGVTQTPRYLIKTRGQQVTLSCSPISGHRSVSWYQQTPGQGLQFLFEYFSETQRNKGNFPGRFSGRQFSNSRSEMNVSTLELGDSALYLCASSLVLVTGGRETQYFGPGTRLLVL.

The J gene is TRBJ2-1, the V gene TRBV5-1, with 9 nucleotides matching TRBD2. Per the germline V gene, CDR1 is SGHRS and CDR2 is YFSETQ. Trimming removed 4 bases from V and 6 bases from J; junction bases left unmatched: 8. The CDR3 sequence is 15 residues long. The CDR3 DNA is TGCGCCAGCAGCCGGATAGCGGGAGCGTCCAATGAGCAGTTCTTC. Its protein product is CASSRIAGASNEQFF.

This clone was seen only a few times. This chain connects TRBV7-3 to TRBJ1-1, with 8 bases matching TRBD1. Per germline, CDR1 SGHTA and CDR2 FQGTGA. Trimming cost V 5 bases and J 5 bases; bases outside gene matches: 7. The CDR3 has 14 amino acids. The chain's CDR3 is CASSPQGAKTEAFF. CDR3 nucleotides: TGTGCCAGCAGCCCGCAGGGGGCAAAAACTGAAGCTTTCTTT. The entire variable domain, with the rest obtained from reference TRBV7-3 and TRBJ1-1, is as follows: GAGVSQTPSNKVTEKGKYVELRCDPISGHTALYWYRQSLGQGPEFLIYFQGTGAADDSGLPNDRFFAVRPEGSVSTLKIQRTERGDSAVYLCASSPQGAKTEAFFGQGTRLTVV.